One T cell receptor beta chain is described in this entry. Its target is not known. These data are taken from a study of Graves' ophthalmopathy and Graves' hyperthyroidism. Investigators amplified TCR beta CDR3 regions from RNA transcripts. The library came from an HTBI-primed first-round RT-PCR and a second-round multiplex PCR. TCRdb used MiXCR to reprocess the multiplex PCR reads, holding one entry per CDR3 protein. The sample includes around 1.1 million distinct CDR3 sequences, around a third of them seen just once. Regarding the study as a whole: Most expanded clonotypes from thyroid (those above 0.001 frequency) were also found in blood. With over 85% sensitivity and roughly 80% specificity, a 13-signature model separated ophthalmopathy from stable hyperthyroidism.

The trim removed 6 bases at V and 0 bases at J, leaving 11 bases unmatched. This CDR3 is built from 15 residues. Germline CDR1 reads DFQATT; CDR2 reads SNEGSKA (reference sequence). The material sequenced was peripheral blood or thyroid tissue (not recorded which). The sequence derives from an adult man with Graves' hyperthyroidism. The chain has TRBV20-1 and TRBJ2-7; TRBD1 agrees at 7 bases. CDR3 nucleotides: TGCAGTGCCCCGTTCAGGGGGTCTAGCTCCTACGAGCAGTACTTC. Residues: CSAPFRGSSSYEQYF.